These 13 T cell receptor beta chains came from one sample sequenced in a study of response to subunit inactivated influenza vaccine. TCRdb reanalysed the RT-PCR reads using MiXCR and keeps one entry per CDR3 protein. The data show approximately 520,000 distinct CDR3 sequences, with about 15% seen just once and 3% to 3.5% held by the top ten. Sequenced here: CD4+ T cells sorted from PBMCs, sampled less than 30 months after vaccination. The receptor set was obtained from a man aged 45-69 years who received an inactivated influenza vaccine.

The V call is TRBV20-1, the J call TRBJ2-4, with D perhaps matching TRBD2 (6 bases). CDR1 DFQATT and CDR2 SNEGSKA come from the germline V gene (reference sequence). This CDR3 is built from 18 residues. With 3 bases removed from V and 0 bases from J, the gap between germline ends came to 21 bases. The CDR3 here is CSASRVQGRGLAKNIQYF. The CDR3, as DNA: TGCAGTGCTAGTCGTGTTCAAGGGCGGGGACTAGCCAAAAACATTCAGTACTTC.

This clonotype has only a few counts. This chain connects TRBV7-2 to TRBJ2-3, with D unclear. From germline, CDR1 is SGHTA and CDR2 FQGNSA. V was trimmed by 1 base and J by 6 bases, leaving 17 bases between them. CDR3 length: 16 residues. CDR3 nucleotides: TGTGCCAGCAGCTTAGTTATTGGGCGCCTAGGGGATACGCAGTATTTT. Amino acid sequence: CASSLVIGRLGDTQYF.

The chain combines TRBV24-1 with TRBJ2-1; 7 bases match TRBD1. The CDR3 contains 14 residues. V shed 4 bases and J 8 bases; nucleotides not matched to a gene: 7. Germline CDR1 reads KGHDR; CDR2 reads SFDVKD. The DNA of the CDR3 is TGTGCCACCAGTGACCGGACAGGAACCGATGAGCAGTTCTTC. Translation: CATSDRTGTDEQFF.

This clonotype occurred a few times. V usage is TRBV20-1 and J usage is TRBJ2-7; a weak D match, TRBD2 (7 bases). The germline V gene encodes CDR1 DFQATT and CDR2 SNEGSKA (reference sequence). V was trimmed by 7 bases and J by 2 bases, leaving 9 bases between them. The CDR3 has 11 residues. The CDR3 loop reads CSEGGAYEQYF. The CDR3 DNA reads TGCAGTGAGGGGGGGGCCTACGAGCAGTACTTC.

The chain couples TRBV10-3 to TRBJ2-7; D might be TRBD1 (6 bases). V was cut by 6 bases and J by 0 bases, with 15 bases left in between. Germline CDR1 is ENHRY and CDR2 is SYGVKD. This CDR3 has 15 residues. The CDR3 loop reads CAIRSGATGSYEQYF. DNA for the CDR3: TGTGCCATCAGGTCAGGGGCAACTGGCTCCTACGAGCAGTACTTC.

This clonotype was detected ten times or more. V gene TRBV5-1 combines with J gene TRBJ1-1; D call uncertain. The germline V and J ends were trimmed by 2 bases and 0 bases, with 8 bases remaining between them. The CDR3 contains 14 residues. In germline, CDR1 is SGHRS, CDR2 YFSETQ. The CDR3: CASSFKTMNTEAFF. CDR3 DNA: TGCGCCAGCAGCTTCAAAACTATGAACACTGAAGCTTTCTTT.

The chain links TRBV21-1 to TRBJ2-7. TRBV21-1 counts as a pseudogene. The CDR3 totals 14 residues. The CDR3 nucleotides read TGTGTCTCTTTCCATTTGTATTCCCCTAGCGAGCAGTACTTC. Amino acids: CVSFHLYSPSEQYF.

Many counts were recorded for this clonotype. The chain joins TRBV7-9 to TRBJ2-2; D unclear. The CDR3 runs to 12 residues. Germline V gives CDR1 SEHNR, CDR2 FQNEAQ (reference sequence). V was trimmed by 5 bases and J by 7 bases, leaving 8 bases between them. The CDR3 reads CASSSGIGELFF. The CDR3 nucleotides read TGTGCCAGCAGCAGTGGCATCGGGGAGCTGTTTTTT. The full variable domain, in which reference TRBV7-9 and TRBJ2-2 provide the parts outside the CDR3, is DTGVSQNPRHKITKRGQNVTFRCDPISEHNRLYWYRQTLGQGPEFLTYFQNEAQLEKSRLLSDRFSAERPKGSFSTLEIQRTEQGDSAMYLCASSSGIGELFFGEGSRLTVL.

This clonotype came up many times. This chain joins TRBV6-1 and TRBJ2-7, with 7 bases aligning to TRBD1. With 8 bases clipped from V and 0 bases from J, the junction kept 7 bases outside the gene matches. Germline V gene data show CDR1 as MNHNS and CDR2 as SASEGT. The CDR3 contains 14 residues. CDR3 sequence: CASLADRTSYEQYF. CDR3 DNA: TGTGCCAGCCTTGCGGACAGGACCTCCTACGAGCAGTACTTC.

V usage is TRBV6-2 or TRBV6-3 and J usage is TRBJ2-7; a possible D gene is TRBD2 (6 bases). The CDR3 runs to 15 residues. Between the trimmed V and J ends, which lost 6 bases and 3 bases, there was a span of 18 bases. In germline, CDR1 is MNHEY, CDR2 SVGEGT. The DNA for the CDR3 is TGTGCCAGCAGGCCCCTTGGAGGGCGCTTCTACGAGCAGTACTTC. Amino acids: CASRPLGGRFYEQYF.

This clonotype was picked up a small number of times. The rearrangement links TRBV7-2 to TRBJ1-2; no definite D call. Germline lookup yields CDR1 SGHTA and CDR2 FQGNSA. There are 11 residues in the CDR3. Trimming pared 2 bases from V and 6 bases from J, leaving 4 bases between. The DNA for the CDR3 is TGTGCCAGCAGCTTAAAGGATGGCTACACCTTC. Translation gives CASSLKDGYTF.

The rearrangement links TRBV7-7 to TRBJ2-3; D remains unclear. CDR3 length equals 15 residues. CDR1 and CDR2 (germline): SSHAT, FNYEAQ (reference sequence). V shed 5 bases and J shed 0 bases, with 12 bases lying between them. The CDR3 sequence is CASSKGPTSTDTQYF. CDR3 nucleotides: TGTGCCAGCAGCAAAGGGCCCACCAGCACAGATACGCAGTATTTT.

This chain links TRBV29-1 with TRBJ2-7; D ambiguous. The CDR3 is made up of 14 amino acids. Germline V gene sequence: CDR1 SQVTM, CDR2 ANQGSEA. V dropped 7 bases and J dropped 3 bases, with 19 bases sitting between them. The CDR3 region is CSAKIGNRIYEQYF. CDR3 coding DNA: TGCAGCGCCAAAATAGGGAACAGAATCTACGAGCAGTACTTC.